A selection of T cell receptor beta chains follows, all from one sample in a study of blood T cell repertoires in COVID-19. The repertoire was sequenced with immunoSEQ multiplex PCR; TCRdb's copy has only in-frame clones and lacks some. The data contain some 150,000 clones, about 82% of them seen just once; the ten biggest clones take up approximately 2.7%. Sequencing input: peripheral blood. These TCRs come from a woman aged 40-49 years with active or convalescent COVID-19. Each CDR3 is given with its conserved first and last residue. A D gene is named only where the DNA matches it firmly. Clone size appears in some rows only: once, few, many, or a class for an expanded clone.

clone size	V gene	J gene	D gene	CDR3 DNA	CDR3 protein
NA	TRBV12-5	TRBJ1-2	TRBD1	TGTGCCAGTAGCAAGGGGGCAGGGGGCTACACCTTC	CASSKGAGGYTF
few	TRBV6-5	TRBJ1-1	NA	TGTGCCAGCAGTCCCCGACAGTACACTGAAGCTTTCTTT	CASSPRQYTEAFF
NA	TRBV28	TRBJ2-4	NA	TGTGCCAGCAGCCTACTAGGTGCCAAAAACATTCAGTACTTC	CASSLLGAKNIQYF
NA	TRBV29-1	TRBJ1-6	TRBD1	TGCAGCGTTCAACAGGGGGGGAATTCACCCCTCCACTTT	CSVQQGGNSPLHF
NA	TRBV5-1	TRBJ2-7	TRBD1	TGCGCCAGCAGCGGACAGGGGTGGGAGCAGTACTTC	CASSGQGWEQYF
once	TRBV4-1	TRBJ2-2	TRBD2	TGCGCCAGCAGCCTCCTAGCGGGAGTGAACACCGGGGAGCTGTTTTTT	CASSLLAGVNTGELFF
NA	TRBV5-1	TRBJ2-3	TRBD2	TGCGCCAGCAGCTTGAGAGGGCCAGCGGGGTTAGATACGCAGTATTTT	CASSLRGPAGLDTQYF
NA	TRBV7-2	TRBJ2-3	TRBD2	TGTGCCAGCAGCTTAAGACCGGGACTAGCGGGAGAAAAGGATACGCAGTATTTT	CASSLRPGLAGEKDTQYF
NA	TRBV7-9	TRBJ1-3	NA	TGTGCCAGCAGCTTAGCCATCGGCAGGGGTTCGGGAAACACCATATATTTT	CASSLAIGRGSGNTIYF
few	TRBV11-2	TRBJ2-3	NA	TGTGCCAGCAGCGCGAGCACAGATACGCAGTATTTT	CASSASTDTQYF
NA	TRBV5-1	TRBJ2-4	NA	TGCGCCAGCAGCTCGGGACATGATGACATTCAGTACTTC	CASSSGHDDIQYF
NA	TRBV5-1	TRBJ1-1	TRBD1	TGCGCCAGCAGCCCGACAGGGACCCTGAACACTGAAGCTTTCTTT	CASSPTGTLNTEAFF
once	TRBV5-4	TRBJ2-7	NA	TGTGCCAGCAGCTTGGACAGGTACTCCGAGCAGTACTTC	CASSLDRYSEQYF
NA	TRBV5-4	TRBJ2-1	TRBD2	TGTGCCAGCAGCCTCCCAGGGACTAGTTCTAATTCGCAGTTCTTC	CASSLPGTSSNSQFF
NA	TRBV6-5	TRBJ1-1	NA	TGTGCCAGCAGTCCCTACGGGGGGGGCACTGAAGCTTTCTTT	CASSPYGGGTEAFF
NA	TRBV28	TRBJ1-4	NA	TGTGCCAGCAGGTCAGGACTACGAGAAAAACTGTTTTTT	CASRSGLREKLFF
NA	TRBV19	TRBJ2-3	NA	TGTGCCAGTCGACTTAGCGGTAGCACAGATACGCAGTATTTT	CASRLSGSTDTQYF
few	TRBV7-9	TRBJ1-1	TRBD1	TGTGCCAGCAGCCCGACAGGGGGACGAGCTTTCTTT	CASSPTGGRAFF
NA	TRBV19	TRBJ1-5	NA	TGTGCCAGTAAGGGCCAGGGGACTAGCAATCAGCCCCAGCATTTT	CASKGQGTSNQPQHF
NA	TRBV7-7	TRBJ2-5	NA	TGTGCTAGCAGCTTAGGGAGGTCGGTCCGGGGGGAGACCCAGTACTTC	CASSLGRSVRGETQYF
NA	TRBV9	TRBJ1-3	TRBD1	TGTGCCAGCAGCACCGGGACAGGGGGCTTGGAAGGAAACACCATATATTTT	CASSTGTGGLEGNTIYF
NA	TRBV28	TRBJ1-3	NA	TGTGCCAGCAGTCCCTCCGGACAGTTCTCTGGAAACACCATATATTTT	CASSPSGQFSGNTIYF
NA	TRBV3-1/TRBV3-2	TRBJ2-1	TRBD2	TGTGCCAGCAGCCTATTGGCCAGACCGGGACTAGCAGGCTACAATGAGCAGTTCTTC	CASSLLARPGLAGYNEQFF
NA	TRBV5-6	TRBJ1-2	NA	TGTGCCAGCAGCCCGGGTCGGCGAGGCTACACCTTC	CASSPGRRGYTF
NA	TRBV20-1	TRBJ2-7	NA	TGCAGTGCTTCCGACAGCCTGCAGTACTTC	CSASDSLQYF
NA	TRBV19	TRBJ1-4	NA	TGTGCCAGTAGTATGTGGGGCGGAACTAATGAAAAACTGTTTTTT	CASSMWGGTNEKLFF
NA	TRBV28	TRBJ1-2	TRBD1	TGTGCCAGCAGCGGACAGGGGGCAGATCACTATGGCTACACCTTC	CASSGQGADHYGYTF
NA	TRBV29-1	TRBJ1-5	NA	TGCAGCGTTGTCCAAGACAGTAATCAGCCCCAGCATTTT	CSVVQDSNQPQHF
NA	TRBV29-1	TRBJ1-3	NA	TGCAGCGTTGAAACAGGGTCCCCAAGAAACACCATATATTTT	CSVETGSPRNTIYF
NA	TRBV9	TRBJ1-2	NA	TGTGCCAGCAGCGAGGAAAATGGGGGGGCTGGAGGCTACACCTTC	CASSEENGGAGGYTF
NA	TRBV11-2	TRBJ2-1	NA	TGTGCCAGCGCCGGCCCAGGCGCCGGGAGCGCGGGCGATGAGCAGTTCTTC	CASAGPGAGSAGDEQFF
NA	TRBV6-5	TRBJ1-2	NA	TGTGCCAGCAGTTACGGGGCCGGCTACACCTTC	CASSYGAGYTF
NA	TRBV28	TRBJ2-7	NA	TGTGCCAGCAGTGCACAGGGTCCCTACTACGAGCAGTACTTC	CASSAQGPYYEQYF
NA	TRBV28	TRBJ1-1	TRBD1	TGTGCCAGCAGAGGGACAGGGGGCACTGAAGCTTTCTTT	CASRGTGGTEAFF
NA	TRBV28	TRBJ2-1	NA	TGTGCCAGCAGCACCAGAGTTCCGACAGGGAGGAATGAGCAGTTCTTC	CASSTRVPTGRNEQFF
NA	TRBV6-1	TRBJ1-6	NA	TGTGCCAGCAGTGGAAACAGGGCCCTCTATAATTCACCCCTCCACTTT	CASSGNRALYNSPLHF
once	TRBV3-1/TRBV3-2	TRBJ1-1	NA	TGTGCCAGCAGCCAAGATCAGCGTGCGGAAGCTTTCTTT	CASSQDQRAEAFF
NA	TRBV19	TRBJ1-1	NA	TGTGCCAGTAGTACAGGGACAAGGAGGCGTCCTGAAGCTTTCTTT	CASSTGTRRRPEAFF
NA	TRBV4-3	TRBJ2-2	TRBD2	TGCGCCAGCAGCCACGTAGCGGGAGGTCCCGGGGAGCTGTTTTTT	CASSHVAGGPGELFF
NA	TRBV5-4	TRBJ2-3	TRBD2	TGTGCCAGCAGCCGGGGCGGGCGGGAGGACACAGATACGCAGTATTTT	CASSRGGREDTDTQYF
once	TRBV9	TRBJ1-2	NA	TGTGCCAGCAGCGTAGATCCGGGAAAGAGAGGCTACACCTTC	CASSVDPGKRGYTF
NA	TRBV19	TRBJ1-1	NA	TGTGCCAGTAGTATCGCAGGGAAAGCTTTCTTT	CASSIAGKAFF
NA	TRBV5-1	TRBJ2-7	NA	TGCGCCAGCACGCCAGGGGGGCCCGTTGACGAGCAGTACTTC	CASTPGGPVDEQYF
NA	TRBV4-3	TRBJ2-4	NA	TGCGCCAGCAGCCAAGATAACCCCGGCCCTACTTCGGGCATTCAGTACTTC	CASSQDNPGPTSGIQYF
NA	TRBV28	TRBJ1-5	TRBD1	TGTGCCAGCAGTTTATCTCTCGGACAGGGCAATCAGCCCCAGCATTTT	CASSLSLGQGNQPQHF
NA	TRBV19	TRBJ2-2	NA	TGTGCCAGTAGTATAGTCAGGGGGAACACCGGGGAGCTGTTTTTT	CASSIVRGNTGELFF
NA	TRBV5-1	TRBJ1-1	NA	TGCGCCAGCAGCTTGGGGTGGGCACAGGTAAACACTGAAGCTTTCTTT	CASSLGWAQVNTEAFF
few	TRBV18	TRBJ1-6	TRBD1	TGTGCCAGCTCACCAGACAGGGGGCATAATTCACCCCTCCACTTT	CASSPDRGHNSPLHF
NA	TRBV13	TRBJ2-6	TRBD2	TGTGCCAGCAGCTTAGCGGGACTAGCGGGCTACTCTGGGGCCAACGTCCTGACTTTC	CASSLAGLAGYSGANVLTF
NA	TRBV30	TRBJ1-1	NA	TGTGCCTGGAGCATGAACACTGAAGCTTTCTTT	CAWSMNTEAFF
NA	TRBV7-9	TRBJ2-5	NA	TGTGCCAGCAGCTCTCAGGGGATCAGGGAGACCCAGTACTTC	CASSSQGIRETQYF
once	TRBV5-4	TRBJ2-5	NA	TGTGCCAGCAGCTCCCAGCTGCAGGGGGGTCAAGAGACCCAGTACTTC	CASSSQLQGGQETQYF
NA	TRBV19	TRBJ1-2	NA	TGTGCCAGTAGTAGAGGATTAACACCCCGAGACTATGGCTACACCTTC	CASSRGLTPRDYGYTF